These T cell receptor beta chains were read from a single sample in a study of blood T cell repertoires in COVID-19. Clones were sequenced by immunoSEQ multiplex PCR, and TCRdb holds only the in-frame ones, with some missing. The sample gives some 13,000 clones, 73% of which show up once; over 30% is in the top ten. Sequencing used peripheral blood. The source is a human donor in a cohort sampled during active COVID-19. The CDR3 runs from the conserved cysteine through the conserved F or W. D genes are given only for firm matches. Only part of the rows carry a size: once, few, many, or a class if the clone is expanded.

V,size,D,J,DNA,CDR3
TRBV5-1,NA,TRBD1,TRBJ1-4,TGCGCCAGCAGCTTCGAGGGGGCGCGAGAAAAACTGTTTTTT,CASSFEGAREKLFF
TRBV5-5,NA,NA,TRBJ2-2,TGTGCCAGCAGCTTGCTCAGCACCGGGGAGCTGTTTTTT,CASSLLSTGELFF
TRBV4-1,NA,NA,TRBJ2-7,TGCGCCAGCAGCTATTCCCCCTCCTACGAGCAGTACTTC,CASSYSPSYEQYF
TRBV4-1,NA,TRBD1,TRBJ2-2,TGCGCCAGCAGCCACGGACAGGGGGCGACCGGGGAGCTGTTTTTT,CASSHGQGATGELFF
TRBV21-1,once,NA,TRBJ1-5,TGTGCCAGCAGCAAAGAAGAGTCCCGCGACAATCAGCCCCAGCATTTT,CASSKEESRDNQPQHF
TRBV7-2,NA,TRBD2,TRBJ2-5,TGTGCCAGCAGCCATCCCGGGACTAGCAGTTACTTC,CASSHPGTSSYF
TRBV2,NA,NA,TRBJ1-6,TGTGCCAGCAGTGGACCCCGAGGGTCACCCCTCCACTTT,CASSGPRGSPLHF
TRBV6-6,NA,TRBD1,TRBJ1-2,TGTGCCAGCAGTAACCGGGACAGGGGGGACTATGGCTACACCTTC,CASSNRDRGDYGYTF
TRBV6-1,NA,NA,TRBJ1-5,TGTGCCAGCAGTGAAAACAGGGCCCAGGGTCAGCCCCAGCATTTT,CASSENRAQGQPQHF
TRBV12-3/TRBV12-4,NA,NA,TRBJ1-3,TGTGCCAGCAGTTTAGGAGCCGGGAAAGGCCTGAATTTT,CASSLGAGKGLNF
TRBV14,NA,TRBD2,TRBJ2-7,TGTGCCAGCAGCCCCCGGACTAGCGGGGGGACCTACGAGCAGTACTTC,CASSPRTSGGTYEQYF
TRBV7-9,NA,NA,TRBJ2-1,TGTGCCAGCAGCCGAGCTTATGCGGCGACAGCTAATGAGCAGTTCTTC,CASSRAYAATANEQFF
TRBV9,NA,NA,TRBJ1-1,TGTGCCAGCAGCTCGGCAGTAATCGGAGCCACTGAAGCTTTCTTT,CASSSAVIGATEAFF
TRBV15,NA,NA,TRBJ2-5,TGTGCCACCAGCAGAGATAAGCGAGAGACCCAGTACTTC,CATSRDKRETQYF
TRBV24-1,NA,TRBD2,TRBJ2-1,TGTGCCACCAGTGATTTGAACGTAGCGGGGGCCTACAATGAGCAGTTCTTC,CATSDLNVAGAYNEQFF
TRBV19,NA,NA,TRBJ1-1,TGTGCCAGTAGTATCGGGTACCGGGGGGCTGAAGCTTTCTTT,CASSIGYRGAEAFF